Each of the 9 T cell receptor beta chains below was sequenced from the same sample in a study of blood T cell repertoires in COVID-19 (dated by TCRdb to 2018 to 2021). Libraries were constructed by the immunoSEQ multiplex PCR assay. TCRdb provides this immuneACCESS table in a form limited to in-frame rearrangements. Some clones are lacking; in checked studies, under half of them reflect an unresolved V gene, and why the rest are absent is not known. This sample gives 140,000 or so clones in total; roughly 85% of them show up just once. About 2.9% of the sample is held by the ten biggest clonotypes. Sequences were obtained from peripheral blood. These receptors were obtained from a man over 45 with acute or convalescent COVID-19.

The chain joins TRBV2 to TRBJ2-5, with TRBD2 matching 8 bases. Germline CDR1 reads SNHLY; CDR2 reads FYNNEI. The CDR3 runs 14 residues. V dropped 7 bases and J dropped 4; count of bases not matched to a gene: 8. The CDR3 DNA reads TGTGCCAGCAAAGATAGCGGGGCTCGAGAGACCCAGTACTTC. Translating gives CASKDSGARETQYF.

The chain employs TRBV5-1 and TRBJ1-6; TRBD1 agrees at 9 bases. The germline V gene has CDR1 SGHRS and CDR2 YFSETQ. Germline trimming cut 3 bases from V and 13 bases from J; bases unmatched to any gene: 5. CDR3 size: 13 residues. The DNA for the CDR3 is TGCGCCAGCAGCTGGGGACAGGGTTCCCCCCTCCACTTT. It translates to CASSWGQGSPLHF.

The chain couples TRBV7-9 to TRBJ1-1, with 7 bases that match TRBD1. Germline V gene data show CDR1 as SEHNR and CDR2 as FQNEAQ (reference sequence). The CDR3 runs to 12 residues. Trimming cost V 6 bases and J 6 bases; bases outside gene matches: 4. CDR3 region: CASSNTGAEAFF. CDR3 bases: TGTGCCAGCAGTAACACAGGGGCTGAAGCTTTCTTT.

A remark on this clone: The junction does not match germline at one end; this may be a read error. The rearrangement links TRBV29-1 to TRBJ2-7; 7 bases are shared with TRBD1. CDR1 SQVTM and CDR2 ANQGSEA come from the germline V gene. The CDR3 spans 16 residues. DNA for the CDR3: TGCAGCGTTTTCCTAGAGACAGGGACCTCTACCTACGGGCAGTACTTC. Amino acids: CSVFLETGTSTYGQYF.

The rearrangement uses TRBV6-5 and TRBJ2-3, with 7 bases identical to TRBD1. CDR3 size: 12 residues. The V gene's germline CDR1 is MNHEY and CDR2 SVGAGI. Trimming cost V 7 bases and J 11 bases; bases outside gene matches: 9. This CDR3 reads CASKGASGLQYF. CDR3 nucleotides: TGTGCCAGCAAGGGGGCAAGCGGCCTGCAGTATTTT.

The chain employs TRBV4-1 and TRBJ1-5; perhaps TRBD1 as D (5 bases). CDR3 length: 13 residues. Trimming took off 4 bases at V and 6 bases at J, with 10 bases between the two ends. Germline CDR1 MGHRA, CDR2 YSYEKL. The CDR3 spells CASSRSGIQPQHF. DNA for the CDR3: TGCGCCAGCAGCCGATCAGGGATTCAGCCCCAGCATTTT.

V is TRBV10-3 and J is TRBJ2-2, with D tentatively TRBD2 (6 bases). This CDR3 has 15 amino acids. Trimming stripped 3 bases from V and 7 bases from J, with 15 bases between. CDR1 and CDR2 (germline): ENHRY, SYGVKD. The CDR3: CAISDSREKVGELFF. The CDR3 DNA reads TGTGCCATCAGTGATTCTCGGGAGAAGGTCGGGGAGCTGTTTTTT.

Written as DNA, the CDR3 is TGTGCCAGCAGTGAATACAGGGGCCTTTCAAATGAAAAACTGTTTTTT. Encoded protein: CASSEYRGLSNEKLFF. The chain uses TRBV25-1 and TRBJ1-4, with a tentative D call TRBD1 (6 bases). CDR1 is MGHDK, CDR2 SYGVNS, per germline. V dropped 0 bases and J dropped 5 bases, with 13 bases sitting between them. This CDR3 has 16 residues.

The chain uses TRBV10-3 and TRBJ1-2; 7 positions match TRBD1. With V trimmed by 6 bases and J by 10 bases, 11 bases remained unmatched. From germline, CDR1 is ENHRY and CDR2 SYGVKD. The CDR3 is made up of 13 amino acids. The CDR3 sequence is CAIRGTAALDYTF. CDR3 nucleotide sequence: TGTGCCATCAGAGGGACAGCGGCTTTGGACTACACCTTC.